This T cell receptor beta chain was identified during a study of blood T cell repertoires in COVID-19. Study at large: Material from acute and convalescent COVID-19 was sourced from the United States, Italy and Spain. Nucleic acid was either cDNA or gDNA, and it came from T cells, B-cell-depleted T cells, or PBMCs.

Original analysis: For nucleated cells, counts were estimated from reference gene primer amplification. Clones were sequenced by immunoSEQ multiplex PCR, and TCRdb holds only the in-frame ones, with some missing. The V and J calls and the clone size are those of that table, but D and trimming were determined from the DNA. There are roughly 130,000 clones in the sample; 79% occur only once, and approximately 3.6% lies in the top ten. The length of the CDR3 is 13 residues. The V gene lost 1 base and the J gene lost 3 bases, with 6 bases spanning the gap. Germline lookup yields CDR1 KGHSH and CDR2 LQKENI. This clone was seen only a few times.

V gene TRBV18 combines with J gene TRBJ1-1; the D is unclear. The clonotype comes from a man in his sixties with acute or convalescent COVID-19. The sample comprised peripheral blood. The CDR3 loop is CASSPRSDTEAFF. The CDR3 DNA follows: TGTGCCAGCTCACCACGCTCGGACACTGAAGCTTTCTTT.